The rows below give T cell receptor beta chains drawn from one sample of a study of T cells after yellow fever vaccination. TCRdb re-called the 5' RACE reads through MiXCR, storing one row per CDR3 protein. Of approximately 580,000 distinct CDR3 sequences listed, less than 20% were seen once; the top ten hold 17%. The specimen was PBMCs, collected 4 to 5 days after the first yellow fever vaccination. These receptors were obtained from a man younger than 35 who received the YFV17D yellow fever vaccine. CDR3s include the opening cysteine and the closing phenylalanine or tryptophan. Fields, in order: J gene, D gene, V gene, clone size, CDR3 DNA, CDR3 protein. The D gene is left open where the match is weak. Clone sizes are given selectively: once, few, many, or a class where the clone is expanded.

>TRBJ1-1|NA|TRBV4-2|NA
TGTGCCAGCAGCCAAGATCTCCAGGGGATTCCTGCTTTCTTT
CASSQDLQGIPAFF
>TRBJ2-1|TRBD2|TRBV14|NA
TGTGCCAGCAGCCAACGGAAAGGACTAGCGGGGGGCTTCTCCTACAATGAGCAGTTCTTC
CASSQRKGLAGGFSYNEQFF
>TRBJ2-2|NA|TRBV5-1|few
TGCGCCAGCAGCTTGCCCCGAGCAGGGCCCACCGGGGAGCTGTTTTTT
CASSLPRAGPTGELFF
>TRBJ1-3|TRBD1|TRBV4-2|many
TGTGCCAGCAGCCCCACAGGGGTGGAAGGAAACACCATATATTTT
CASSPTGVEGNTIYF
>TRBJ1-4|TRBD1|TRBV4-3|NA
TGCGCCAGCAGCCCGCACAGGGGGGAGAATGAAAAACTGTTTTTT
CASSPHRGENEKLFF
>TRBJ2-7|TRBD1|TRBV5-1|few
TGCGCCAGCAGCTGGGACAGTCCCTCATACGAGCAGTACTTC
CASSWDSPSYEQYF
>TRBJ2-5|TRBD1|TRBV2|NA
TGTGCCAGCTTCCGACCGGGACAGCAAGAGACCCAGTACTTC
CASFRPGQQETQYF
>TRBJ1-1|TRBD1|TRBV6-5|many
TGTGCCAGCAGGTTGTTGACAGGGGGGGTGACTGAAGCTTTCTTT
CASRLLTGGVTEAFF
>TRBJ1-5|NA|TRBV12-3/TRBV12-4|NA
TGTGCCAGCAGTTTATATGGAGGGGGCAATCAGCCCCAGCATTTT
CASSLYGGGNQPQHF
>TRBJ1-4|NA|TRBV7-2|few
TGTGCCAGCAGCTTAGGAGGGAGAGAAAAACTGTTTTTT
CASSLGGREKLFF
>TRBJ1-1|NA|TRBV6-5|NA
TGTGCCAGCAGTTACAAATACAGGGACCCCACTGAAGCTTTCTTT
CASSYKYRDPTEAFF
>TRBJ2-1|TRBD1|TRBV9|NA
TGTGCCAGCAGCGTTGAAGGACAGGGTATTTATGAGCAGTTCTTC
CASSVEGQGIYEQFF
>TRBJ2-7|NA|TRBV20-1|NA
TGCAGTGCTAGTCCCTCCGGTAGGGCAGATACCTACGAGCAGTACTTC
CSASPSGRADTYEQYF
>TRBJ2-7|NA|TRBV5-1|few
TGCGCCAGCAGAGGTTCGGACGGAGATTCCTACGAGCAGTACTTC
CASRGSDGDSYEQYF
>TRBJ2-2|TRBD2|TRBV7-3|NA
TGTGCCAGCAGCCCGGGGACTAGCGGGAGGGGAACCGGGGAGCTGTTTTTT
CASSPGTSGRGTGELFF
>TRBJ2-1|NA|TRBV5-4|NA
TGTGCCAGCAGCGTAGGCGGTGGTGAGCAGTTCTTC
CASSVGGGEQFF
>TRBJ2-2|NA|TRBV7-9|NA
TGTGCCAGCAGCGAAAACTCCCCCGGGGAGCTGTTTTTT
CASSENSPGELFF
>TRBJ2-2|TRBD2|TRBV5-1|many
TGCGCCAGCAGCCCCGGACTAGCGGGGGGCCTCACCGGGGAGCTGTTTTTT
CASSPGLAGGLTGELFF
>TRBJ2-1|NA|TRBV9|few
TGTGCCAGCAGCGGTCGGACGGGCAATGAGCAGTTCTTC
CASSGRTGNEQFF
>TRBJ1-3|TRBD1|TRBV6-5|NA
TGTGCCAGCAGTTACGTCGGACAGGGGTCTGGAAACACCATATATTTT
CASSYVGQGSGNTIYF
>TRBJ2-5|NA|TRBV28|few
TGTGCCAGCAGTCCGGACAGTGGAAAAGAGACCCAGTACTTC
CASSPDSGKETQYF
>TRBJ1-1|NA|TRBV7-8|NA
TGTGCCAGCAGCCGGGATGGCGGGAACACTGAAGCTTTCTTT
CASSRDGGNTEAFF
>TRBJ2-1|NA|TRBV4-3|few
TGCGCCAGCAGCCCAAGGGCTAACTCGGACTCCTACAATGAGCAGTTCTTC
CASSPRANSDSYNEQFF
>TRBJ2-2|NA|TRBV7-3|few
TGTGCCAGCAGCCCCGCCAGGGGAAGGAACACCGGGGAGCTGTTTTTT
CASSPARGRNTGELFF
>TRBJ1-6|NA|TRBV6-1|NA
TGTGCCAGCACCTCCTGGCAGGATAATTCACCCCTCCACTTT
CASTSWQDNSPLHF
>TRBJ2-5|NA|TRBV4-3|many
TGCGCCAGCAGCCAAGAATACAGTCAAGAGACCCAGTACTTC
CASSQEYSQETQYF
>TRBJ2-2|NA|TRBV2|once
TGTGCCAGCAGTCCGGGACCTACGAACACCGGGGAGCTGTTTTTT
CASSPGPTNTGELFF
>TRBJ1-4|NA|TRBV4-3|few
TGCGCCAGCAGCCAAGATAGGTCAACTAATGAAAAACTGTTTTTT
CASSQDRSTNEKLFF
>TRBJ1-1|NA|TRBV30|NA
TGTGCCTGGAGTGTATTACGGATGAGAGGGACTGAAGCTTTCTTT
CAWSVLRMRGTEAFF
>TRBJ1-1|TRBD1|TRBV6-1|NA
TGTGCCAGCAGCAGAGGGACAGGGGAGAGGGCTTTCTTT
CASSRGTGERAFF
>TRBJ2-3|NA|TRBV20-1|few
TGCAGTGCTCATATGACTTATACAGATACGCAGTATTTT
CSAHMTYTDTQYF
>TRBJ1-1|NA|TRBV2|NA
TGTGCCAGCACAGATGGGACTGCTCTGAACACTGAAGCTTTCTTT
CASTDGTALNTEAFF
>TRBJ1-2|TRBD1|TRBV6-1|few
TGTGCCAGCAACAGACAGGGGGCATCCAGGGATGGCTACACCTTC
CASNRQGASRDGYTF
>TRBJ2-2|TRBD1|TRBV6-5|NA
TGTGCCAGCAGTTTTCCCCAGGGGGTAAAGACCGGGGAGCTGTTTTTT
CASSFPQGVKTGELFF
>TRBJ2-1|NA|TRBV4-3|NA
TGCGCCAGCAGCCAAGGCCCCGCGGGGCAGGGAACTTTCCTGCAGTTCTTC
CASSQGPAGQGTFLQFF
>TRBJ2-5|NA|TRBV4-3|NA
TGCGCCAGCAGCCAAGATCTGGGTCTGAATCAAGAGACCCAGTACTTC
CASSQDLGLNQETQYF
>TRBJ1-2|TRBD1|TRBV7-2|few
TGTGCCAGCAGCTTACCTTACGACAGGGCCGAGTATGGCTACACCTTC
CASSLPYDRAEYGYTF
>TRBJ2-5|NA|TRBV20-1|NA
TGCAGTGCTAGGATTGCAGGGCCCACGGAGACCCAGTACTTC
CSARIAGPTETQYF
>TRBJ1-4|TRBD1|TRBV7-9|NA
TGTGCCAGCAGCCCGCCGGCAGGGGGGGGTGAAAAACTGTTTTTT
CASSPPAGGGEKLFF
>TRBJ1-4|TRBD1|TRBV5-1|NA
TGCGCCAGCAGCTTGGGGTATACAGGACAGGGGAATGAAAAACTGTTTTTT
CASSLGYTGQGNEKLFF
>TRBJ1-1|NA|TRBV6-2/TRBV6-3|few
TGTGCCAGCATTCGAGCTGCCGAGGGTCGGACTGAAGCTTTCTTT
CASIRAAEGRTEAFF
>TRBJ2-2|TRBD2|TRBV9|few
TGTGCCAGCAGCCCGACGGGGGGTTTTAGCGGGGAGCTGTTTTTT
CASSPTGGFSGELFF
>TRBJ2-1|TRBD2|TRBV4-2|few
TGTGCCAGCAGCCAAGTCCAGACTAGCGGGGGTTACAATGAGCAGTTCTTC
CASSQVQTSGGYNEQFF
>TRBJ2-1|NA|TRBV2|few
TGTGCCAGCAGTGAAGCGGGGGACTCCTTCGATGAGCAGTTCTTC
CASSEAGDSFDEQFF
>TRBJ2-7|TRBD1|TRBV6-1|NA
TGTGCCAGCAGCAGAGGACAGGGCTACTTGGAGCTGTACTTC
CASSRGQGYLELYF
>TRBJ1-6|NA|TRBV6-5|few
TGTGCCAGCAGTTATAGTGGGTCTCTTTCACCCCTCCACTTT
CASSYSGSLSPLHF
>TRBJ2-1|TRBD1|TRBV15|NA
TGTGCCACCAGCAGAATACAGGGGGTCGAGAATGAGCAGTTCTTC
CATSRIQGVENEQFF
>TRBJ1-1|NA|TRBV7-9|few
TGTGCCAGCAGCTTCCCTGAAGCTTTCTTT
CASSFPEAFF
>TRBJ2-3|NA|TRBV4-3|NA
TGCGCCAGCAGCCAAGTGAAGGGAGGAGGAGATACGCAGTATTTT
CASSQVKGGGDTQYF
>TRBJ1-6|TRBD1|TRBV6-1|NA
TGTGCCACTCAGGGACAGCCCAATTCACCCCTCCACTTT
CATQGQPNSPLHF
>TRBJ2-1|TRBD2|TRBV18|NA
TGTGCCAGCTCACCACAAAGGACTAGCGGTAATAATGAGCAGTTCTTC
CASSPQRTSGNNEQFF
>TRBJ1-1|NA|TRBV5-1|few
TGCGCCAGCAGCCCTCTGCAGGGAGGGAGCACTGAAGCTTTCTTT
CASSPLQGGSTEAFF
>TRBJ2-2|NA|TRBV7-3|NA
TGTGCCAGCAGCTTAGCAGCCGCGAACACCGGGGAGCTGTTTTTT
CASSLAAANTGELFF
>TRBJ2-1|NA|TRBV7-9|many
TGTGCCAGCAGTGTGGGGTTTTTGGTCGAGCAGTTCTTC
CASSVGFLVEQFF
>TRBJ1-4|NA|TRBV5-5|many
TGTGCCAGCAGCTGGAACGGGATGAAAAAACTGTTTTTT
CASSWNGMKKLFF
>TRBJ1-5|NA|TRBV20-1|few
TGCAGTGCTAGACTTAAAGGGCATAGCAATCAGCCCCAGCATTTT
CSARLKGHSNQPQHF
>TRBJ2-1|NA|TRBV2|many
TGTGCCAGCAGTTCGTCGGACGTAGGGCAGTTCTTC
CASSSSDVGQFF
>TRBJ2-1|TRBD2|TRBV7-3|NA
TGTGCCAGCAGCTTAACGTCTAGCGGGGGGGCAAATGAGCAGTTCTTC
CASSLTSSGGANEQFF
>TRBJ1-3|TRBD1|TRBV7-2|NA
TGTGCCAGCAGCTTTCGGGACAGTTACTCTGGAAACACCATATATTTT
CASSFRDSYSGNTIYF